A selection of T cell receptor beta chains follows, all from one sample in a study of cytomegalovirus exposure and HLA in healthy donors. TCRdb's copy holds only in-frame clones and misses some; the assay was immunoSEQ multiplex PCR. Of some 100,000 clones listed, 65% to 80% are singletons. The specimen sequenced was PBMCs. Every receptor here comes from a woman under 30 in good health and CMV-seropositive. Both conserved end residues are part of each CDR3. D genes are given only for firm matches. Some rows mark clone size as missing; the rest say once, few, many or name a class of expanded clone.

>TRBD2|-|TRBJ2-7|TRBV7-2
CASSLGVGTSGQGKQYF
TGTGCCAGCAGCTTAGGGGTGGGCACTAGCGGCCAAGGGAAGCAGTACTTC
>-|few|TRBJ2-1|TRBV4-2
CASSQRIYSYNEQFF
TGTGCCAGCAGCCAAAGAATCTACTCCTACAATGAGCAGTTCTTC
>TRBD1|many|TRBJ2-5|TRBV2
CASSLGGQGPRETQYF
TGTGCCAGCAGCTTAGGAGGACAGGGGCCGAGAGAGACCCAGTACTTC
>-|few|TRBJ2-2|TRBV18
CASSPLAFSDTGELFF
TGTGCCAGCTCACCTCTCGCTTTTTCGGACACCGGGGAGCTGTTTTTT
>-|once|TRBJ2-5|TRBV2
CASSQPGQETQYF
TGTGCCAGCAGTCAACCGGGGCAAGAGACCCAGTACTTC
>-|-|TRBJ2-5|TRBV27
CASSPRTRGYQETQYF
TGTGCCAGCAGTCCCAGGACGAGGGGGTACCAAGAGACCCAGTACTTC
>TRBD2|once|TRBJ2-7|TRBV30
CACSREGRGYEQYF
TGTGCCTGTAGTCGGGAGGGGAGGGGCTACGAGCAGTACTTC
>TRBD2|-|TRBJ2-7|TRBV7-8
CASSDGTSGAYEQYF
TGTGCCAGCAGCGACGGGACTAGCGGGGCCTACGAGCAGTACTTC
>TRBD1|-|TRBJ1-2|TRBV18
CASSPQTGMTNYGYTF
TGTGCCAGCTCACCACAGACAGGGATGACCAACTATGGCTACACCTTC
>-|-|TRBJ1-1|TRBV27
CASSSGFPSAEAFF
TGTGCCAGCAGTTCAGGGTTCCCGTCCGCTGAAGCTTTCTTT
>TRBD2|-|TRBJ2-3|TRBV6-1
CASSEELAGGPDTQYF
TGTGCCAGCAGTGAAGAGTTAGCGGGAGGGCCAGATACGCAGTATTTT
>-|few|TRBJ1-2|TRBV30
CAWKSPGLYGYTF
TGTGCCTGGAAAAGCCCGGGACTTTATGGCTACACCTTC
>-|-|TRBJ1-2|TRBV7-2
CASSSRTAGYTF
TGTGCCAGCAGCTCTAGGACAGCCGGCTACACCTTC
>-|once|TRBJ1-4|TRBV6-5
CASSYLPGATNEKLFF
TGTGCCAGCAGTTACCTCCCAGGGGCAACTAATGAAAAACTGTTTTTT
>-|-|TRBJ2-1|TRBV7-9
CASSSVAVVDEQFF
TGTGCCAGCAGCTCGGTGGCGGTAGTGGATGAGCAGTTCTTC
>-|-|TRBJ2-2|TRBV29-1
CSVDSAAGAGELFF
TGCAGCGTTGACAGCGCGGCCGGAGCCGGGGAGCTGTTTTTT
>TRBD2|-|TRBJ2-1|TRBV30
CAWRTSGRATEQFF
TGTGCCTGGAGGACTAGCGGGAGGGCCACCGAGCAGTTCTTC
>-|-|TRBJ1-2|TRBV15
CATSRLLTEYGYTF
TGTGCCACCAGCAGACTTTTGACAGAGTATGGCTACACCTTC
>-|-|TRBJ1-4|TRBV7-2
CASSPGSTTNEKLFF
TGTGCCAGCAGCCCCGGTAGTACAACTAATGAAAAACTGTTTTTT
>-|once|TRBJ2-7|TRBV4-1
CASSQGRGQGKYEQYF
TGCGCCAGCAGCCAAGGAAGGGGTCAGGGAAAGTACGAGCAGTACTTC
>TRBD1|once|TRBJ1-2|TRBV27
CASRPYPGQGAGGYTF
TGTGCCAGCAGACCCTACCCGGGACAGGGGGCAGGGGGCTACACCTTC
>TRBD2|-|TRBJ2-3|TRBV5-5
CASSLRPGLAGGVRDTQYF
TGTGCCAGCAGCCTGCGGCCTGGACTAGCGGGGGGCGTCCGGGATACGCAGTATTTT
>-|few|TRBJ2-5|TRBV5-6
CASSSQETQYF
TGTGCCAGCAGCTCTCAAGAGACCCAGTACTTC
>TRBD1|few|TRBJ1-5|TRBV28
CASSPGDRGRYQPQHF
TGTGCCAGCTCACCCGGGGACAGGGGGCGGTATCAGCCCCAGCATTTT
>TRBD1|-|TRBJ1-3|TRBV9
CASSQSPGGSGNTIYF
TGTGCCAGCAGCCAAAGCCCAGGGGGCTCTGGAAACACCATATATTTT
>-|-|TRBJ2-2|TRBV19
CASSMSKNTGELFF
TGTGCCAGTAGTATGAGCAAGAACACCGGGGAGCTGTTTTTT